Reported below is one T cell receptor beta chain. The antigen remains unidentified. The germline CDR1 and CDR2 sequences are SGHRS and YFSETQ. V lost 4 bases, J lost 3 bases, and 9 bases stayed unmatched. The CDR3 runs to 16 residues. This sample was taken from a study of blood T cells in healthy people across ages. Overall study findings and caveats: Possibly confounding the expanded clonotype changes was the fact that donor CMV status was unknown.

Primers used in a second PCR of about 7 to 12 cycles were a sample-barcoded 5' primer and a J-beta primer mix. MiXCR, applied by TCRdb to the 5' RACE reads, yields one record per CDR3 protein. In the table there are approximately 820,000 distinct CDR3 sequences, under 55% of which are singletons. This TCR was recovered from a man aged 55 to 70 in good health. The sequenced sample consisted of blood. This chain links TRBV5-1 with TRBJ2-3; 9 bases fit TRBD1. CDR3 loop: CASSPGLGQGTDTQYF. The CDR3 nucleotides are TGCGCCAGCAGCCCTGGGTTGGGACAGGGAACAGATACGCAGTATTTT. Looking up the rest from reference TRBV5-1 and TRBJ2-3 gives the full variable domain: KAGVTQTPRYLIKTRGQQVTLSCSPISGHRSVSWYQQTPGQGLQFLFEYFSETQRNKGNFPGRFSGRQFSNSRSEMNVSTLELGDSALYLCASSPGLGQGTDTQYFGPGTRLTVL.